Detailed here is one T cell receptor (beta chain). Its antigen is currently unknown. This entry belongs to a study of identifying expanded T cells in peripheral blood. Whole-study findings and limits: Two-week clone count variance significantly increased as total template count grew.

In germline, CDR1 is MNHNY, CDR2 SVGAGI (reference sequence). The CDR3 has 16 amino acids. V lost 6 bases, J lost 7 bases, and 22 bases lay in between. TCRdb keeps only in-frame clones here, not all; method: immunoSEQ multiplex PCR. Of approximately 75,000 clones in the sample, roughly 90% were seen once. The J gene is TRBJ2-1, the V gene TRBV6-6; TRBD2 might be the D (6 bases). The sequencing sample was made of blood. This sequence originates from a person between 18 and 75 years old in good health. The CDR3 loop reads CASRPAGGEGVNEQFF. As DNA, the CDR3 is TGTGCCAGCAGGCCGGCAGGCGGGGAAGGTGTTAATGAGCAGTTCTTC.